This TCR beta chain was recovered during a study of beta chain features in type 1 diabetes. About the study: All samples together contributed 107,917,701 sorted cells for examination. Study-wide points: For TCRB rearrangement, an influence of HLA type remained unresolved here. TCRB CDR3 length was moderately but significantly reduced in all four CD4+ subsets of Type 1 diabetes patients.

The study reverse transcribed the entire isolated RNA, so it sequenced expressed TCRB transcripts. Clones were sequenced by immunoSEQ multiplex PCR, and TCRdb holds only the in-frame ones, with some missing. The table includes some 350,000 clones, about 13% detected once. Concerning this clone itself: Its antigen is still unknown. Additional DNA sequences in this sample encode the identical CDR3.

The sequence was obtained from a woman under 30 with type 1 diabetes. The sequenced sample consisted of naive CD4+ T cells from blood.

In DNA form, the CDR3 reads TGTGCCAGCAGCGTAGCACAGGGCTACGAGCAGTACTTC. Residues: CASSVAQGYEQYF. The chain carries TRBV9 and TRBJ2-7; TRBD1 might be the D (6 bases). The CDR3 length is 13 residues. Germline V gene lookup returns CDR1 SGDLS and CDR2 YYNGEE. V was shortened by 0 bases and J by 3 bases, with 7 bases between the two germline ends. Drawing the rest from reference TRBV9 and TRBJ2-7, the complete variable domain is DSGVTQTPKHLITATGQRVTLRCSPRSGDLSVYWYQQSLDQGLQFLIQYYNGEERAKGNILERFSAQQFPDLHSELNLSSLELGDSALYFCASSVAQGYEQYFGPGTRLTVT.